These 8 T cell receptor beta chains came from one sample sequenced in a study of cytomegalovirus exposure and HLA in healthy donors. With 60 Vbeta and 13 Jbeta primers, the PCR was carried out. Libraries were prepared by immunoSEQ multiplex PCR; TCRdb keeps only in-frame clonotypes and omits some of them. The repertoire holds about 160,000 clones, with over 70% as singletons. Sequenced material: PBMCs. These receptors were taken from a woman in her fifties or sixties in good health and CMV-seropositive.

The rearrangement links TRBV10-2 to TRBJ1-5; D is uncertain. The CDR3 is made up of 12 amino acids. CDR1 WSHSY and CDR2 SAAADI come from the germline V gene. The V end lost 3 bases, the J end lost 8 bases, and 8 bases lay between the germline ends. In DNA form, the CDR3 reads TGCGCCAGCAGTGACACACCAAAGCCCCAGCATTTT. Translated, it gives CASSDTPKPQHF.

V gene TRBV6-5 combines with J gene TRBJ1-4; D gene unclear. Trimming took off 2 bases at V and 8 bases at J, with 12 bases between the two ends. The germline gives CDR1 MNHEY, CDR2 SVGAGI. The CDR3 extends over 14 amino acids. The CDR3 bases are TGTGCCAGCAGTTACGAGGGTGAAGAGGAAAAACTGTTTTTT. Its protein is CASSYEGEEEKLFF.

This clone was picked up a small number of times. The rearrangement links TRBV6-1 to TRBJ1-2; unclear D gene. In germline, CDR1 is MNHNS, CDR2 SASEGT. V was pared by 6 bases and J by 5 bases, with 16 bases between. The CDR3 extends over 14 amino acids. The DNA of the CDR3 is TGTGCCAGCAGCCCCTTGGAGGAAGGATATGGCTACACCTTC. Protein product: CASSPLEEGYGYTF.

This chain links TRBV5-1 with TRBJ1-2; D not certain. The CDR3 covers 18 residues. Trimming stripped 1 base from V and 0 bases from J, with 19 bases between. From germline, CDR1 is SGHRS and CDR2 YFSETQ. CDR3 coding DNA: TGCGCCAGCAGCTTGTTTAGACCGGGAGCCGGTTCTAACTATGGCTACACCTTC. It specifies CASSLFRPGAGSNYGYTF.

The CDR3 loop reads CAISESLQFYGYTF. Here the CDR3 DNA reads TGTGCCATCAGTGAGAGCTTACAGTTCTATGGCTACACCTTC. The chain combines TRBV10-3 with TRBJ1-2; D remains ambiguous. Deletions cut 2 bases from V and 4 bases from J, with 11 bases between. CDR3 length equals 14 residues. Looked up from germline, CDR1 is ENHRY and CDR2 is SYGVKD.

The V call is TRBV7-3, the J call TRBJ1-1, with unresolved D. Germline V gene data show CDR1 as SGHTA and CDR2 as FQGTGA. Trimming pared 4 bases from V and 0 bases from J, leaving 9 bases between. CDR3 length: 14 residues. The CDR3 DNA follows: TGTGCCAGCAGCTCGTCCTTCCTGAACACTGAAGCTTTCTTT. It yields the protein CASSSSFLNTEAFF.

Remarks on this clone: A junction boundary mismatches the germline segment, possibly from a read error. The chain joins TRBV7-9 to TRBJ2-2, with TRBD2 matching 8 bases. Germline CDR1 SEHNR, CDR2 FQNEAQ (reference sequence). The CDR3 contains 15 residues. This CDR3 reads CASSIARGGSGELFF. The CDR3, as DNA: TGTGCCAGCAGCATAGCACGGGGGGGCTCCGGGGAGCTGTTTTTT.

The rearrangement uses TRBV12-5 and TRBJ1-1; D remains unclear. Germline-derived CDR1 and CDR2 are LGHNT and FRNRAP. This CDR3 has 12 amino acids. V lost 1 base to trimming and J lost 10 bases, with 10 bases between them. The CDR3 sequence is CASGLAPLGAFF. For the CDR3, the DNA is TGTGCTAGTGGTTTGGCCCCACTCGGAGCTTTCTTT. Combining the CDR3 with reference TRBV12-5 and TRBJ1-1 gives the whole variable domain DARVTQTPRHKVTEMGQEVTMRCQPILGHNTVFWYRQTMMQGLELLAYFRNRAPLDDSGMPKDRFSAEMPDATLATLKIQPSEPRDSAVYFCASGLAPLGAFFGQGTRLTVV.